Sequencing of this T cell receptor (beta chain) was carried out in a study of CD4+ T cells in melanoma. The V end lost 4 bases, the J end lost 4 bases, and 14 bases lay between the germline ends. In germline, CDR1 is SQVTM, CDR2 ANQGSEA. The CDR3 consists of 13 residues. This clone appeared a few times. Its cognate antigen is unknown. Notes on the study in general: Reportedly, melanoma neoantigen-specific CD4+ T cells showed varied differentiation states.

Produced via immunoSEQ multiplex PCR; TCRdb's table is partial and in-frame only. The top ten clones hold about 4% of a sample with some 21,000 clones, over 70% of them seen once. The sequenced sample was cells from a culture (not recorded whether cultured in vitro). The receptor comes from a human donor with melanoma. V usage is TRBV29-1 and J usage is TRBJ2-7; D uncertain. Here the CDR3 reads CSVGGGERYEQYF. The CDR3 DNA sequence: TGCAGCGTTGGCGGCGGAGAGCGTTACGAGCAGTACTTC.